Below, 24 T cell receptor beta chains from the same sample are listed, as sequenced in a study of technical replicates of blood from a handful of donors. Repertoires were generated with immunoSEQ multiplex PCR, while TCRdb's copy carries only in-frame clones and drops some. The sample has 70,000 to 85,000 clones; 95% are singletons. The sample consisted of T cells isolated from PBMCs. The source of these receptors is a human donor in good health.

This clone was recorded once. This chain connects TRBV27 to TRBJ2-2, with D perhaps matching TRBD2 (6 bases). Germline CDR1 and CDR2: MNHEY and SMNVEV (reference sequence). CDR3 size: 15 residues. The V end was cut by 7 bases, the J end by 5 bases, with 17 bases between. CDR3 nucleotide sequence: TGTGCCAGCACCTCCTTGGAGGGGCTGACCGGGGAGCTGTTTTTT. Amino acids: CASTSLEGLTGELFF.

The V and J genes are TRBV6-5 and TRBJ2-2; 9 positions match TRBD1. CDR3 length: 15 amino acids. Germline V lookup: CDR1 MNHEY, CDR2 SVGAGI. V trimming: 1 base; J trimming: 6 bases; junction bases outside the gene matches: 3. CDR3 in amino acids: CASSYLRTGAGELFF. The CDR3 coding sequence is TGTGCCAGCAGTTACTTGCGGACAGGGGCCGGGGAGCTGTTTTTT.

The chain has TRBV10-2 and TRBJ2-5; D is undetermined. V gave up 3 bases and J gave up 2 bases, with 10 bases separating them. The length of the CDR3 is 14 residues. Germline CDR1 WSHSY, CDR2 SAAADI. The CDR3 coding sequence is TGCGCCAGCAGTGACGGCAGGCGTCAAGAGACCCAGTACTTC. This encodes CASSDGRRQETQYF.

The V and J genes are TRBV27 and TRBJ2-2; no firm D call. The CDR3 covers 12 residues. V was pared by 0 bases and J by 6 bases, with 2 bases between. Germline V gene lookup returns CDR1 MNHEY and CDR2 SMNVEV (reference sequence). The CDR3 loop is CASSLSSGELFF. CDR3 DNA: TGTGCCAGCAGTTTATCCTCCGGGGAGCTGTTTTTT.

The V call is TRBV6-1, the J call TRBJ1-2; D gene uncertain. CDR1 is MNHNS, CDR2 SASEGT, per germline. V lost 4 bases and J 4 bases, leaving 7 bases between the germline ends. The length of the CDR3 is 12 residues. The CDR3 DNA reads as TGTGCCAGCAGTGGAGATCTCTATGGCTACACCTTC. This codes for CASSGDLYGYTF.

In its sample, this clone was seen once. This chain links TRBV19 with TRBJ1-1, with TRBD1 identical over 9 bases. From germline, CDR1 is LNHDA and CDR2 SQIVND (reference sequence). This CDR3 is built from 15 residues. The ends lost 6 bases at V and 4 bases at J; junction bases unmatched: 9. This CDR3 reads CASSNPTGGVTEAFF. DNA for the CDR3: TGTGCCAGTAGCAACCCGACAGGGGGAGTCACTGAAGCTTTCTTT.

In its sample, this clone was seen once. The chain links TRBV6-1 to TRBJ2-7, with TRBD2 as a possible D gene (6 bases). CDR1 is MNHNS, CDR2 SASEGT, per germline. This CDR3 spans 15 amino acids. Trimming removed 3 bases at V and 4 bases at J, with 16 bases between. CDR3 sequence: CASSEIRGLRYEQYF. CDR3 in DNA: TGTGCCAGCAGTGAGATTCGGGGGTTAAGGTACGAGCAGTACTTC.

This clone appeared a single time. The chain has TRBV7-6 and TRBJ2-2; TRBD2 is a possible D gene (6 bases). The CDR3 is made up of 15 amino acids. The V end lost 0 bases, the J end lost 5 bases, and 10 bases lay between the germline ends. Germline assignment: CDR1 SGHVS and CDR2 FNYEAQ. This CDR3 is CASSLARGGTGELFF. CDR3 DNA sequence: TGTGCCAGCAGCTTAGCGCGCGGAGGGACCGGGGAGCTGTTTTTT. Variable domain in full (rest from reference TRBV7-6 and TRBJ2-2): GAGVSQSPRYKVTKRGQDVALRCDPISGHVSLYWYRQALGQGPEFLTYFNYEAQQDKSGLPNDRFSAERPEGSISTLTIQRTEQRDSAMYRCASSLARGGTGELFFGEGSRLTVL.

The chain couples TRBV30 to TRBJ2-5, with 10 positions matching TRBD2. This CDR3 is 16 amino acids long. The V gene end was trimmed by 3 bases and the J gene end by 1 base; junction bases not matched to a gene: 8. Looked up from germline, CDR1 is GTSNPN and CDR2 is SVGIG (reference sequence). CDR3: CAWRLERGGIQETQYF. The CDR3 DNA reads as TGTGCCTGGAGGTTAGAGCGGGGGGGCATCCAAGAGACCCAGTACTTC. Full variable domain (rest looked up from reference TRBV30 and TRBJ2-5): SQTIHQWPATLVQPVGSPLSLECTVEGTSNPNLYWYRQAAGRGLQLLFYSVGIGQISSEVPQNLSASRPQDRQFILSSKKLLLSDSGFYLCAWRLERGGIQETQYFGPGTRLLVL.

The V call is TRBV5-1, the J call TRBJ1-1; 9 bases align to TRBD1. The CDR3 extends over 15 amino acids. V dropped 0 bases and J dropped 4; count of bases not matched to a gene: 4. Germline V gives CDR1 SGHRS, CDR2 YFSETQ. The CDR3 reads CASSLGDRVITEAFF. The DNA of the CDR3 is TGCGCCAGCAGCTTGGGGGACAGGGTGATCACTGAAGCTTTCTTT.

This chain links TRBV7-9 with TRBJ1-1; TRBD1 matches 7 bases. Germline-derived CDR1 and CDR2 are SEHNR and FQNEAQ (reference sequence). The CDR3 is 14 residues long. The V gene end was trimmed by 5 bases and the J gene end by 3 bases; junction bases not matched to a gene: 6. CDR3: CASSPRQGDTEAFF. CDR3 DNA: TGTGCCAGCAGCCCCCGACAGGGTGACACTGAAGCTTTCTTT.

This chain links TRBV4-1 with TRBJ2-1, with 7 bases that match TRBD2. J lost 2 bases, V lost 5 bases, and 12 bases had no gene match. Germline CDR1 reads MGHRA; CDR2 reads YSYEKL. The CDR3 has 17 amino acids. CDR3 nucleotide sequence: TGCGCCAGCAGCGGGGAGGGGAAGGCGTCCCCCTACAATGAGCAGTTCTTC. It codes for CASSGEGKASPYNEQFF.

The V call is TRBV28, the J call TRBJ1-1; TRBD1 aligns across 10 bases. Per germline, CDR1 MDHEN and CDR2 SYDVKM. This CDR3 contains 15 residues. With V trimmed by 5 bases and J by 7 bases, 10 bases remained unmatched. Written as DNA, the CDR3 is TGTGCCAGCAGTCCCCCTGCCGGGACAGGGGTTGAAGCTTTCTTT. It specifies CASSPPAGTGVEAFF. The whole variable domain, filled in from reference TRBV28 and TRBJ1-1, reads DVKVTQSSRYLVKRTGEKVFLECVQDMDHENMFWYRQDPGLGLRLIYFSYDVKMKEKGDIPEGYSVSREKKERFSLILESASTNQTSMYLCASSPPAGTGVEAFFGQGTRLTVV.

The chain combines TRBV7-2 with TRBJ1-4; D is undetermined. V was trimmed by 1 base and J by 8 bases, leaving 8 bases between them. The CDR3 covers 13 residues. Germline loops: CDR1 SGHTA, CDR2 FQGNSA. The CDR3 loop reads CASSLVPGEKLFF. The CDR3 nucleotides read TGTGCCAGCAGCTTAGTCCCCGGGGAAAAACTGTTTTTT.

The J gene is TRBJ2-5, the V gene TRBV2; D may be TRBD2 (6 bases). CDR3 length: 13 amino acids. The V gene lost 7 bases and the J gene lost 5 bases, with 14 bases spanning the gap. Germline V lookup: CDR1 SNHLY, CDR2 FYNNEI. The DNA of the CDR3 is TGTGCCAGCATAATAGCGGTGGGGGAGACCCAGTACTTC. This gives the protein CASIIAVGETQYF.

The chain links TRBV27 to TRBJ2-2, with 7 bases aligning to TRBD2. Germline assignment: CDR1 MNHEY and CDR2 SMNVEV (reference sequence). This CDR3 contains 17 residues. V gave up 6 bases and J gave up 5 bases; unmatched junction bases: 15. CDR3 DNA sequence: TGTGCCAGCAGCCCAGACCGGACTAGTATGGGGACCGGGGAGCTGTTTTTT. Protein sequence: CASSPDRTSMGTGELFF.

The CDR3 DNA sequence: TGTGCCAGCAGTCCGAGCCTAGCGGGGTTTTTAAATGAGCAGTTCTTC. This sequence encodes CASSPSLAGFLNEQFF. The gene calls are TRBV4-2 and TRBJ2-1; TRBD2 matches at 9 bases. V trimming: 6 bases; J trimming: 7 bases; junction bases outside the gene matches: 13. Germline lookup yields CDR1 LGHNA and CDR2 YNFKEQ. There are 16 residues in the CDR3.

This chain connects TRBV27 to TRBJ1-2, with 8 bases aligning to TRBD1. J lost 8 bases, V lost 1 base, and 9 bases had no gene match. The length of the CDR3 is 15 residues. Germline loops: CDR1 MNHEY, CDR2 SMNVEV (reference sequence). The CDR3 sequence: CASSLFPAGGVGYTF. As DNA, the CDR3 is TGTGCCAGCAGTTTATTCCCAGCAGGGGGCGTAGGCTACACCTTC.

The rearrangement uses TRBV2 and TRBJ1-3, with D possibly matching TRBD1 (5 bases). The CDR3 sequence is 14 residues long. Germline loops: CDR1 SNHLY, CDR2 FYNNEI. V lost 8 bases, J lost 3 bases, and 14 bases lay in between. CDR3 nucleotides: TGTGCCAGCGAACAGAGGGGAGGTGGAAACACCATATATTTT. Its translation is CASEQRGGGNTIYF.

V is TRBV5-4 and J is TRBJ2-1, with D uncertain. V gave up 3 bases and J gave up 0 bases, with 7 bases separating them. The CDR3 runs 14 residues. Germline CDR1 SGHNT, CDR2 YYREEE (reference sequence). This CDR3 is CASSSQSSYNEQFF. The CDR3 DNA follows: TGTGCCAGCAGCTCACAAAGCTCCTACAATGAGCAGTTCTTC. The full variable domain, with the rest looked up from reference TRBV5-4 and TRBJ2-1, is ETGVTQSPTHLIKTRGQQVTLRCSSQSGHNTVSWYQQALGQGPQFIFQYYREEENGRGNFPPRFSGLQFPNYSSELNVNALELDDSALYLCASSSQSSYNEQFFGPGTRLTVL.

The chain employs TRBV5-1 and TRBJ1-4; D remains unclear. V was clipped by 2 bases and J by 4 bases, with 12 bases between them. This CDR3 contains 15 residues. Germline loops: CDR1 SGHRS, CDR2 YFSETQ. The CDR3, as DNA: TGCGCCAGCAGCTTCTCAGACACGAGTAATGAAAAACTGTTTTTT. Its protein is CASSFSDTSNEKLFF.

J is TRBJ2-3 and V is TRBV11-3; TRBD1 matches 8 bases. CDR1 is SGHNT and CDR2 is YENEEA in the germline V gene. The CDR3 loop spans 15 amino acids. Losses at the gene ends were 8 bases for V and 2 bases for J; bases not matched to a gene: 9. The CDR3 DNA reads as TGTGCCAGCCGGGACAGGTCCCGATCCACAGATACGCAGTATTTT. It is translated as CASRDRSRSTDTQYF.

The rearrangement links TRBV4-1 to TRBJ2-3, with 10 bases identical to TRBD1. The germline gives CDR1 MGHRA, CDR2 YSYEKL. Trimming took 0 bases from V and 2 from J; bases not matched to a gene: 5. This CDR3 has 17 residues. This CDR3 reads CASSQDGGQGNTDTQYF. DNA for the CDR3: TGCGCCAGCAGCCAAGATGGGGGACAGGGGAACACAGATACGCAGTATTTT.

The chain couples TRBV18 to TRBJ2-7, with TRBD2 matching 9 bases. Trimming removed 0 bases from V and 0 bases from J; junction bases left unmatched: 6. CDR3 length: 17 amino acids. CDR1 and CDR2 from the germline V gene are KGHSH and LQKENI. CDR3 DNA sequence: TGTGCCAGCTCACCACCAGCGGGAGGAACCAGCTCCTACGAGCAGTACTTC. It encodes CASSPPAGGTSSYEQYF.